The sample holds a few counts of the clone carrying this T cell receptor (beta chain). Data came from immunoSEQ multiplex PCR; TCRdb stores just in-frame clones and leaves some out. The sample has 130,000 to 150,000 clones; roughly three quarters are singletons. This entry belongs to a study of blood T cell repertoires in COVID-19. V lost 3 bases and J lost 1, with 17 bases in between. The CDR3 has 17 residues. From germline, CDR1 is PRHDT and CDR2 FYEKMQ (reference sequence). The chain has TRBV13 and TRBJ2-3; maybe TRBD1 (5 bases). The sequence derives from a man in his forties or fifties with active or convalescent COVID-19. Sequenced input: peripheral blood. The CDR3 reads CASSLARTTSRTDTQYF. The CDR3, as DNA: TGTGCCAGCAGCTTGGCCCGGACAACGTCCCGCACAGATACGCAGTATTTT.